This T cell receptor beta chain stems from a study of Ad26.COV2.S vaccination and SARS-CoV-2 variants (dated by TCRdb to the early 2020s). Looking at the study overall: Vaccine-arm donors came from COV1001, a multicentre, randomized, double-blind, placebo-controlled phase I-IIa trial of Ad26.COV2.S in healthy adults. Dosing of Ad26.COV2.S was intramuscular, at either 5x10^10 or 1x10^11 viral particles, delivered as one shot or as two shots spaced 56 days apart. The specificity and breadth of SARS-CoV-2-reactive T cell receptors after Ad26.COV2.S vaccination were assessed by TCRbeta repertoire sequencing. The TCR-sequenced set comprised approximately 32 samples: around 20 Ad26.COV2.S vaccine recipients, 5 placebo recipients and 8 SARS-CoV-2 convalescent individuals. Participants in the trial were split at random into five groups of five each, receiving low-dose or high-dose Ad26.COV2.S once or twice, or else placebo on both occasions. Blinding of investigators to trial group allocation was maintained during experiments and outcome assessment. Results the study describes overall, beyond this receptor: Compared with placebo recipients, Ad26.COV2.S recipients showed higher spike-specific TCR breadth (P = 0.0014). After vaccination, spike-specific CD8+ and CD4+ T cell responses were reported to show substantial breadth. Non-spike TCR breadth was comparable between vaccine and placebo recipients, consistent with the vaccine containing only spike. The study was not powered to compare responses between vaccine doses or regimens. According to the authors, total T cell responses may have been underestimated by the TCR breadth and depth analyses.

The immunoSEQ Assay was the method used to sequence TCRbeta CDR3 regions. After extraction, genomic DNA underwent amplification by bias-controlled multiplex PCR, followed by high-throughput sequencing. In the original analysis: To quantify the absolute abundance of every unique TCRbeta CDR3 region, sequences were collapsed and filtered. T cell fraction was estimated by normalizing TCRbeta template counts to usable DNA, with usable DNA measured through amplification of reference genes found in all nucleated cells. Repertoire TCRs were annotated as SARS-CoV-2-specific when V gene, CDR3 amino acid sequence and J gene were exactly matched to a known reactive TCR set. The reference SARS-CoV-2 TCR set came from MIRA and was filtered for enrichment in COVID-19-positive ImmuneCODE repertoires, removing public or cross-reactive TCRs. Using the MIRA antigens, annotated TCRs were further analysed by specific ORF or by position within an ORF. Depth was the summed frequency of annotated unique rearrangements, while breadth was defined as annotated unique rearrangements over total unique productive rearrangements. Two-sided Wilcoxon rank-sum tests were applied when comparing TCR breadth between groups. This is the immuneACCESS table as TCRdb keeps it, with only in-frame sequences that have V and J called. A part of the clones is gone; compared with another copy, unresolved V genes explain less than half, and the rest is unexplained. The D gene and trimming were derived from the DNA, and the V and J assignments and clone size from that table. Here the sample has about 400,000 clones; about 80% occur a single time. The ten largest account for about 7.4% of the sample.

The treatment or condition label, read with the paper, signifies: some 19 received Ad26.COV2.S at low or high dose, single or two shots; 5 received placebo; per-sample allocation not given. For vaccine and placebo recipients, the sequenced repertoires came from samples collected on day 63 after the first injection. Cohort 1b enrolled roughly 25 adults aged 18-55 years at a single site in Boston, USA, between 29 July and 7 August 2020. Ad26.COV2.S was a replication-incompetent adenovirus type 26 vector that expressed a prefusion-stabilized SARS-CoV-2 spike protein derived from the original Wuhan strain. The junction shows trimming of 0 bases on V and 5 bases on J, plus 8 bases between the germline ends. The CDR3 starts with the cysteine, ends with the phenylalanine, and has 13 residues. This entry keeps only the CDR3 DNA: 39 bases, framed from base 1. Taken from the germline V gene (reference sequence), the CDR1 and CDR2 loops are SGHNT and YYREEE.

As for this clone: Its binding antigen is unknown. No much larger clone is present one base from it, and per-base qualities are unavailable.

The sequence came from a person aged 18-65 years who received the Ad26.COV2.S COVID-19 vaccine or a placebo. This sequence uses TRBV5-4 and TRBJ1-1, with TRBD1 tentatively as D gene (5 bases match). This specimen consisted of peripheral blood, obtained in a trial of Ad26.COV2.S vaccine versus placebo. The nucleotide sequence reads as follows: TGTGCCAGCAGCTTGGAGGGACCGACTGAAGCTTTCTTT. Its protein product is CASSLEGPTEAFF.